The clone carrying this T cell receptor beta chain was observed many times. The data derive from a study of T cells in Graves' hyperthyroidism and ophthalmopathy. V shed 6 bases and J 0 bases; nucleotides not matched to a gene: 6. The CDR3 totals 15 residues. The investigators amplified TCR beta CDR3 regions from RNA transcripts. The study used the HTBI primer set for a first-round RT-PCR of the TCR CDR3. TCRdb processed the multiplex PCR reads anew with MiXCR; each CDR3 protein has one entry. There are some 350,000 distinct CDR3 sequences in the sample; over 12% occur only once, and 15% to 20% lies in the top ten.

The source material was blood. This TCR derives from a woman in her sixties with Graves' ophthalmopathy. The chain is built from TRBV12-3 or TRBV12-4 and TRBJ2-3; 7 bases are a match to TRBD1. The CDR3: CASSRQGVSTDTQYF. CDR3 DNA: TGTGCCAGCAGCCGACAGGGCGTTAGCACAGATACGCAGTATTTT.